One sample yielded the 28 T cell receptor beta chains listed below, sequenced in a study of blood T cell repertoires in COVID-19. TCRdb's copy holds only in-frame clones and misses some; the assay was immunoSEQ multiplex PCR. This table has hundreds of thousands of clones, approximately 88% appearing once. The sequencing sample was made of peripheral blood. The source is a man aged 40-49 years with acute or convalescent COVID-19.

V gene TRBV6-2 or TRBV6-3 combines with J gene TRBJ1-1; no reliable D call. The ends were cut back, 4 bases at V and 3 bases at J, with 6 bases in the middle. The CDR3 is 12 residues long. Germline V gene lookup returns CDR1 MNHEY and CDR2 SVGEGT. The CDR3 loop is CASSFSDTEAFF. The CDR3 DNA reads TGTGCCAGCAGTTTTTCCGACACTGAAGCTTTCTTT.

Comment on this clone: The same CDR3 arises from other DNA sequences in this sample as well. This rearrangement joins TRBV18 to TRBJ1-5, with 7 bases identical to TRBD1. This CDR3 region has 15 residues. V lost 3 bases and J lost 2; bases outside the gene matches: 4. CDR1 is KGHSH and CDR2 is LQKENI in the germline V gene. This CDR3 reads CASSPTGQGNQPQHF. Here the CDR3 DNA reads TGTGCCAGCTCACCTACTGGACAGGGCAATCAGCCCCAGCATTTT.

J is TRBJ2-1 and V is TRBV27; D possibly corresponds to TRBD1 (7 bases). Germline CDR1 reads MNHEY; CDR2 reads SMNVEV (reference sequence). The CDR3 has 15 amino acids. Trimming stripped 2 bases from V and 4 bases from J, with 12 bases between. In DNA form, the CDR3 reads TGTGCCAGCAGTTTAGGCCCAGGGGGGTACAATGAGCAGTTCTTC. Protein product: CASSLGPGGYNEQFF.

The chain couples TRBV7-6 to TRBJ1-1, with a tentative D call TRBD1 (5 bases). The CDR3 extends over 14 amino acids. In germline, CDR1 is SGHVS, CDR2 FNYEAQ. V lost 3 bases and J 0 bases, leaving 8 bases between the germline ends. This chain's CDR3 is CASSLGLMNTEAFF. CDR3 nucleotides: TGTGCCAGCAGCTTGGGGCTCATGAACACTGAAGCTTTCTTT.

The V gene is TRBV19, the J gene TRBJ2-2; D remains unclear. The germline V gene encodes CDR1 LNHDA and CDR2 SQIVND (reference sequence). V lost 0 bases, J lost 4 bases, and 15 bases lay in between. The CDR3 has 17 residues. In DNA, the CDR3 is TGTGCCAGTAGTATAGACCCCAGGTCGGCCGGCACCGGGGAGCTGTTTTTT. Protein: CASSIDPRSAGTGELFF.

CDR3 sequence reads: CAITDRDRTPNYGYTF. The CDR3 DNA follows: TGTGCCATCACTGATCGCGACAGGACCCCTAACTATGGCTACACCTTC. The V gene is TRBV10-3, the J gene TRBJ1-2; possible D gene TRBD1, 6 bases. CDR3 size: 16 residues. CDR1 is ENHRY, CDR2 SYGVKD, per germline. The ends were cut back, 7 bases at V and 0 bases at J, with 18 bases in the middle.

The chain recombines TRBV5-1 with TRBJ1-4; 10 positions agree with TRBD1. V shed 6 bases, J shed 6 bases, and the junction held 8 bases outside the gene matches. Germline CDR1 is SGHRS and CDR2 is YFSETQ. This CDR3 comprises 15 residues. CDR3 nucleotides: TGCGCCAGCACCCCCCTAGGGACAGGGGATGAAAAACTGTTTTTT. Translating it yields CASTPLGTGDEKLFF.

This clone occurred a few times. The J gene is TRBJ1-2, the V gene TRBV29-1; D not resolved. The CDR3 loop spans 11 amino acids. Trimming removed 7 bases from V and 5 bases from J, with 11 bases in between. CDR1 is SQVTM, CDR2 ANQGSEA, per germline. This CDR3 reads CSAEGGYGYTF. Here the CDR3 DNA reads TGCAGCGCCGAGGGCGGATATGGCTACACCTTC.

The CDR3 protein is CASSSRGGTEAFF. CDR3 DNA: TGTGCCAGCAGCTCTAGAGGAGGCACTGAAGCTTTCTTT. V is TRBV11-3 and J is TRBJ1-1; no clear D gene. Germline CDR1 reads SGHNT; CDR2 reads YENEEA. The V end lost 4 bases, the J end lost 4 bases, and 10 bases lay between the germline ends. The CDR3 is 13 residues long. Supplemented by reference TRBV11-3 and TRBJ1-1, the full variable domain reads EAGVVQSPRYKIIEKKQPVAFWCNPISGHNTLYWYLQNLGQGPELLIRYENEEAVDDSQLPKDRFSAERLKGVDSTLKIQPAELGDSAVYLCASSSRGGTEAFFGQGTRLTVV.

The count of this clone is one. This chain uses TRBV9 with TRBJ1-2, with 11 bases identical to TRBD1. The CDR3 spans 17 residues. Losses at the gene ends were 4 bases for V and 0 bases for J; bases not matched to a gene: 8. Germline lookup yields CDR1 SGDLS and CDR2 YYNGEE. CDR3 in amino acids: CASSPWTGGASNYGYTF. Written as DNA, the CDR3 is TGTGCCAGCAGCCCTTGGACAGGGGGCGCATCTAACTATGGCTACACCTTC.

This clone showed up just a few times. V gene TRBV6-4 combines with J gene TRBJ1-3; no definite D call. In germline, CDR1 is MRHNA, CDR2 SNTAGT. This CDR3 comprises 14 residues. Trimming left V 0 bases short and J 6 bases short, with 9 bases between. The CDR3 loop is CASSDSPGANTIYF. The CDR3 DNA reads TGTGCCAGCAGTGACTCGCCGGGAGCAAACACCATATATTTT.

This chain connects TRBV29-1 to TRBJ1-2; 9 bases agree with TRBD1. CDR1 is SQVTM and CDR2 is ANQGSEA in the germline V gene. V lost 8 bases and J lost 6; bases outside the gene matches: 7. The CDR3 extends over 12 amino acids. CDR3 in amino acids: CSSTGGADGYTF. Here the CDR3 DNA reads TGCAGCTCGACAGGGGGGGCGGATGGCTACACCTTC.

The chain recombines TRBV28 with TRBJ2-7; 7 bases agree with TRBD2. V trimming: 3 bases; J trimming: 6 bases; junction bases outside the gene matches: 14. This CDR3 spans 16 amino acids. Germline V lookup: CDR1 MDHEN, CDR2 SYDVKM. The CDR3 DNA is TGTGCCAGCAGTTTCTCTACGGGAGGCCGTGCAGGCGAGCAGTACTTC. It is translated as CASSFSTGGRAGEQYF.

The CDR3 DNA reads as TGTGCCAGCAGCTTAGAACTTAGAGCTTATAATTCACCCCTCCACTTT. Its protein product is CASSLELRAYNSPLHF. The chain links TRBV11-2 to TRBJ1-6; D gene unclear. CDR1 is SGHAT and CDR2 is FQNNGV in the germline V gene. The CDR3 has 16 amino acids. Trimming removed 0 bases from V and 4 bases from J, with 10 bases in between.

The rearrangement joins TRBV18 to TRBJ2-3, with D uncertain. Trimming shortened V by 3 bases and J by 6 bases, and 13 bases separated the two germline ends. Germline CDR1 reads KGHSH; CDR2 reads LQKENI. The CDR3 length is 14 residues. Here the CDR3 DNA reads TGTGCCAGCTCACCGTACAGAGAGCTTGATACGCAGTATTTT. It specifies CASSPYRELDTQYF.

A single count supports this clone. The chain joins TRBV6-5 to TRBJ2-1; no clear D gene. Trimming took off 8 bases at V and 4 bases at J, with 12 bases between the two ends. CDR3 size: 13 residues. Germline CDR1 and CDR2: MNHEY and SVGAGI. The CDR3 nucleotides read TGTGCCAGCGCGACTGGATGGTACAATGAGCAGTTCTTC. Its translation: CASATGWYNEQFF.

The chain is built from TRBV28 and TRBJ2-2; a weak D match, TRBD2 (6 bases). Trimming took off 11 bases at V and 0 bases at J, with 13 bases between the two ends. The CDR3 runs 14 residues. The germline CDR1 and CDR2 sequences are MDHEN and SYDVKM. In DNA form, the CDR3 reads TGTGCCTCGACGGGACTGGCGAACACCGGGGAGCTGTTTTTT. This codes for CASTGLANTGELFF.

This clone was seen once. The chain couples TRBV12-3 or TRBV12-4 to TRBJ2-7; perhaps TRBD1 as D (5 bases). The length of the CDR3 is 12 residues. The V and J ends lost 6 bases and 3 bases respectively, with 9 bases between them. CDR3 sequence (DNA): TGTGCCAGCAGGACAAGGGGCTACGAGCAGTACTTC. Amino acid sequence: CASRTRGYEQYF.

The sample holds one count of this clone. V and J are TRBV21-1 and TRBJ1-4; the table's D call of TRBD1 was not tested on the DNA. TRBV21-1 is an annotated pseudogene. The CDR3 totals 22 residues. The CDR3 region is CASSATKTTRISRDRTNEKLFF. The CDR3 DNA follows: TGTGCCAGCAGCGCAACAAAAACTACCCGGATTTCCAGGGATAGGACTAATGAAAAACTGTTTTTT.

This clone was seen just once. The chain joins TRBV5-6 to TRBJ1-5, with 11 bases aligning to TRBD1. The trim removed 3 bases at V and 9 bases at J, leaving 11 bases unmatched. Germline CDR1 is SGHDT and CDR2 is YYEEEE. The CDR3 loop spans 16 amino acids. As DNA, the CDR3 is TGTGCCAGCAGCTCAGGGACAGGGGGTGACTCACGGCCCCAGCATTTT. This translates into CASSSGTGGDSRPQHF. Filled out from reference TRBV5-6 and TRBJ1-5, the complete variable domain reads DAGVTQSPTHLIKTRGQQVTLRCSPKSGHDTVSWYQQALGQGPQFIFQYYEEEERQRGNFPDRFSGHQFPNYSSELNVNALLLGDSALYLCASSSGTGGDSRPQHFGDGTRLSIL.

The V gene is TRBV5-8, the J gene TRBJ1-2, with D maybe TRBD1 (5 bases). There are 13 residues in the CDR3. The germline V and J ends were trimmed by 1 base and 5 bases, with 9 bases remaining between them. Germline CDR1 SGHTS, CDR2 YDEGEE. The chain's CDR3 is CASSLPGEYGYTF. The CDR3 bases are TGTGCCAGCAGCTTGCCGGGGGAGTATGGCTACACCTTC.

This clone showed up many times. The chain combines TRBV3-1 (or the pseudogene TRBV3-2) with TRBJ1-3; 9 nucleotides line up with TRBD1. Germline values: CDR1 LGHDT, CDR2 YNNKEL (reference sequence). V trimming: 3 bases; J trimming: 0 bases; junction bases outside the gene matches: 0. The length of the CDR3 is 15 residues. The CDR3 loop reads CASSQTGGSGNTIYF. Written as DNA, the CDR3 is TGTGCCAGCAGCCAGACAGGGGGCTCTGGAAACACCATATATTTT.

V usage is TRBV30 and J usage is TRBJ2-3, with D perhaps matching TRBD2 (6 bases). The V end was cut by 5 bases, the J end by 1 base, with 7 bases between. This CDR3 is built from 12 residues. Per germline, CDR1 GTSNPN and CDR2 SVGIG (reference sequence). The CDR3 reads CAWGGGTDTQYF. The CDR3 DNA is TGTGCCTGGGGCGGGGGCACAGATACGCAGTATTTT.

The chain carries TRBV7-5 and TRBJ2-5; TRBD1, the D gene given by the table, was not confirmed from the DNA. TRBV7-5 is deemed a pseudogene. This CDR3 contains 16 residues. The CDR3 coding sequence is TGTGCCAGAAGCTTACGAGGGGGCTCAAGCCAAGAGACCCAGTACTTC. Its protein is CARSLRGGSSQETQYF.

CDR3 loop: CASSLAGARSPLHF. The CDR3 DNA reads TGTGCCAGCAGCTTAGCAGGGGCGCGATCACCCCTCCACTTT. This sequence joins TRBV5-5 and TRBJ1-6; D is possibly TRBD1 (6 bases). V gave up 2 bases and J gave up 10 bases, with 13 bases separating them. CDR1 and CDR2 from the germline V gene are SGHKS and YYEKEE (reference sequence). CDR3 size: 14 residues.

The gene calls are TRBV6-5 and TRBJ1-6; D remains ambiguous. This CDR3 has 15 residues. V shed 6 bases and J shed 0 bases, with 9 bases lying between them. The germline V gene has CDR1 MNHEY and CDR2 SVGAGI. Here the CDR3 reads CASRPEHSYNSPLHF. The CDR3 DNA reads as TGTGCCAGCAGGCCAGAACACTCCTATAATTCACCCCTCCACTTT.

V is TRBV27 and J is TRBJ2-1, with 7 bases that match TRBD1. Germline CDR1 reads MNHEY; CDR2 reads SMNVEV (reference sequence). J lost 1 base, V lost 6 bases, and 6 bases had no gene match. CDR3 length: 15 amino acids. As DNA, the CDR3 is TGTGCCAGCAGCCGCTCGGGACAGTCCTACAATGAGCAGTTCTTC. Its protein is CASSRSGQSYNEQFF.

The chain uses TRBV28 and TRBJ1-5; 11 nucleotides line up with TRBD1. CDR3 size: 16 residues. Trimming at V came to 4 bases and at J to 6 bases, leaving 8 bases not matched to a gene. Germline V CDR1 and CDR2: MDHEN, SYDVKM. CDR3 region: CASSSRDRGISQPQHF. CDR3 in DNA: TGTGCCAGCAGTTCCCGGGACAGGGGGATTAGTCAGCCCCAGCATTTT. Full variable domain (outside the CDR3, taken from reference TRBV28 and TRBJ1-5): DVKVTQSSRYLVKRTGEKVFLECVQDMDHENMFWYRQDPGLGLRLIYFSYDVKMKEKGDIPEGYSVSREKKERFSLILESASTNQTSMYLCASSSRDRGISQPQHFGDGTRLSIL.